The 30 T cell receptor beta chains below were found in one sample sequenced in a study of blood T cell repertoires in COVID-19. Clones were sequenced by immunoSEQ multiplex PCR, and TCRdb holds only the in-frame ones, with some missing. The sample yields about 100,000 clones, approximately 91% seen once. Sequencing was done on a sample of peripheral blood. The receptors stem from a man aged 55-75 years with acute or convalescent COVID-19.

The rearrangement uses TRBV11-2 and TRBJ2-7, with TRBD2 identical over 7 bases. Germline lookup yields CDR1 SGHAT and CDR2 FQNNGV. CDR3 length: 13 residues. The ends lost 5 bases at V and 4 bases at J; junction bases unmatched: 5. The CDR3 DNA sequence: TGTGCCAGCAGCCCCTGGGGGGGTTACGAGCAGTACTTC. Translated, it gives CASSPWGGYEQYF.

V gene TRBV29-1 combines with J gene TRBJ2-1; TRBD1 might be the D (5 bases). Germline V gives CDR1 SQVTM, CDR2 ANQGSEA. V lost 2 bases and J 5 bases, leaving 13 bases between the germline ends. CDR3 length equals 14 residues. CDR3 region: CSVERLRGNNEQFF. CDR3 bases: TGCAGCGTTGAAAGACTTAGGGGCAACAATGAGCAGTTCTTC.

This chain connects TRBV5-6 to TRBJ2-7; TRBD1 agrees at 7 bases. Germline trimming cut 0 bases from V and 4 bases from J; bases unmatched to any gene: 4. Germline assignment: CDR1 SGHDT and CDR2 YYEEEE. CDR3 length equals 14 residues. This CDR3 is CASSLGHRGYEQYV. As DNA, the CDR3 is TGTGCCAGCAGCTTGGGCCACAGGGGTTACGAGCAGTACGTC.

The chain is built from TRBV15 and TRBJ1-5; D is possibly TRBD1 (5 bases). The germline gives CDR1 LNHNV, CDR2 YYDKDF (reference sequence). This CDR3 region has 15 residues. Trimming removed 0 bases from V and 2 bases from J, with 8 bases in between. This chain's CDR3 is CATSRDGGGNQPQHF. CDR3 in DNA: TGTGCCACCAGCAGAGATGGGGGGGGCAATCAGCCCCAGCATTTT.

This clone has a single count. The gene calls are TRBV19 and TRBJ1-5, with 10 bases that match TRBD1. Germline CDR1 is LNHDA and CDR2 is SQIVND (reference sequence). The CDR3 runs 16 residues. The junction had 11 bases not matched to a gene; V was cut back by 5 bases and J by 7 bases. CDR3 sequence reads: CASSAWDRGMGQPQHF. The CDR3 bases are TGTGCCAGTAGTGCCTGGGACAGGGGTATGGGCCAGCCCCAGCATTTT.

This clone has more than one count but fewer than ten. V gene TRBV28 combines with J gene TRBJ2-7, with D hard to call. V was clipped by 5 bases and J by 3 bases, with 11 bases between them. CDR3 size: 13 residues. Germline values: CDR1 MDHEN, CDR2 SYDVKM. For the CDR3, the DNA is TGTGCCAGCAGTCCCTCGGTCCTCTACGAGCAGTACTTC. It specifies CASSPSVLYEQYF.

The CDR3 nucleotides read TGTGCCTGGAAATCTCACGGGGGGTACTATGGCTACACCTTC. Translated, it gives CAWKSHGGYYGYTF. The chain combines TRBV30 with TRBJ1-2; a weak D match, TRBD1 (5 bases). V lost 4 bases to trimming and J lost 3 bases, with 15 bases between them. The germline V gene has CDR1 GTSNPN and CDR2 SVGIG (reference sequence). CDR3 length equals 14 residues.

This sequence joins TRBV5-1 and TRBJ2-6, with TRBD1 matching 7 bases. The CDR3 loop spans 17 amino acids. Germline loops: CDR1 SGHRS, CDR2 YFSETQ. The V segment lost 4 bases and the J segment 0 bases; nucleotides outside the gene matches: 7. The CDR3, as DNA: TGCGCCAGCAGCCGACAGGGTGTAAGCTCTGGGGCCAACGTCCTGACTTTC. This translates into CASSRQGVSSGANVLTF.

The chain carries TRBV28 and TRBJ1-5; 8 positions agree with TRBD1. The germline CDR1 and CDR2 sequences are MDHEN and SYDVKM. The CDR3 covers 15 residues. The ends lost 6 bases at V and 7 bases at J; junction bases unmatched: 11. This chain's CDR3 is CASSPAGQGGQPQHF. The CDR3 nucleotides are TGTGCCAGCAGCCCAGCCGGACAGGGTGGGCAGCCCCAGCATTTT.

This clone showed up just once. The gene calls are TRBV20-1 and TRBJ2-5, with D maybe TRBD2 (5 bases). The V gene's germline CDR1 is DFQATT and CDR2 SNEGSKA (reference sequence). The ends were cut back, 3 bases at V and 1 base at J, with 15 bases in the middle. The CDR3 contains 15 residues. The DNA of the CDR3 is TGCAGTGCTAGTATCCCCGGCGGACTCCAAGAGACCCAGTACTTC. This encodes CSASIPGGLQETQYF.

This chain uses TRBV30 with TRBJ1-2; D is uncertain. Germline assignment: CDR1 GTSNPN and CDR2 SVGIG (reference sequence). The CDR3 has 13 residues. Trimming pared 3 bases from V and 8 bases from J, leaving 16 bases between. The CDR3 spells CAWSPGRVGGYTF. CDR3 sequence (DNA): TGTGCCTGGAGCCCGGGAAGGGTAGGCGGCTACACCTTC.

The V call is TRBV11-2, the J call TRBJ2-3; 11 nucleotides align to TRBD2. Germline lookup yields CDR1 SGHAT and CDR2 FQNNGV. V shed 5 bases and J 3 bases; nucleotides not matched to a gene: 7. There are 16 residues in the CDR3. CDR3 region: CASSRSSGRSTDTQYF. CDR3 DNA: TGTGCCAGCAGCCGGTCTAGCGGGAGGTCGACAGATACGCAGTATTTT.

This chain links TRBV21-1 with TRBJ2-7; the tabulated D call, TRBD2, remains unverified against the DNA. TRBV21-1 is termed a pseudogene. This CDR3 region has 15 residues. CDR3 protein: CATRLAGGGSYEQYV. In DNA, the CDR3 is TGTGCCACCCGACTAGCGGGAGGGGGCTCCTACGAGCAGTACGTC.

The chain recombines TRBV24-1 with TRBJ1-5, with 8 bases aligning to TRBD1. There are 14 residues in the CDR3. V lost 8 bases to trimming and J lost 6 bases; unmatched junction nucleotides: 8. CDR1 is KGHDR and CDR2 is SFDVKD in the germline V gene. CDR3 nucleotides: TGTGCCACCAATGGACAGGGAGGGGGTCAGCCCCAGCATTTT. It specifies CATNGQGGGQPQHF.

This chain uses TRBV15 with TRBJ2-1; possibly TRBD2 for D (5 bases). The CDR3 runs 14 residues. V was pared by 1 base and J by 8 bases, with 12 bases between. Germline V gene data show CDR1 as LNHNV and CDR2 as YYDKDF (reference sequence). This CDR3 is CATSRAWAGDEQFF. The CDR3 DNA sequence: TGTGCCACCAGCAGAGCTTGGGCGGGCGATGAGCAGTTCTTC. The full variable domain, with the rest looked up from reference TRBV15 and TRBJ2-1, is DAMVIQNPRYQVTQFGKPVTLSCSQTLNHNVMYWYQQKSSQAPKLLFHYYDKDFNNEADTPDNFQSRRPNTSFCFLDIRSPGLGDTAMYLCATSRAWAGDEQFFGPGTRLTVL.

V is TRBV10-1 and J is TRBJ2-3, with 8 bases identical to TRBD2. The CDR3 extends over 16 amino acids. After removal of 0 bases from V and 2 bases from J, the junction contained 4 bases not matched to a gene. Germline V gives CDR1 WNHNN, CDR2 SYGVQD (reference sequence). The CDR3 spells CASSESTSGYTDTQYF. For the CDR3, the DNA is TGCGCCAGCAGTGAGTCTACTAGCGGATACACAGATACGCAGTATTTT.

The rearrangement links TRBV11-1 to TRBJ2-6; D ambiguous. The CDR3 spans 15 residues. Germline loops: CDR1 SGHAT, CDR2 FQDESV (reference sequence). Trimming took 1 base from V and 0 from J, leaving 4 bases between them. CDR3 protein: CASSLVSSGANVLTF. The CDR3 DNA sequence: TGTGCCAGCAGCTTAGTTAGCTCTGGGGCCAACGTCCTGACTTTC.

The chain carries TRBV19 and TRBJ2-1; D is undetermined. Trimming left V 5 bases short and J 7 bases short, with 9 bases between. Looked up from germline, CDR1 is LNHDA and CDR2 is SQIVND (reference sequence). The CDR3 covers 12 residues. The CDR3 here is CASSVNYNEQFF. CDR3 coding DNA: TGTGCCAGTAGTGTTAATTATAATGAGCAGTTCTTC.

A remark on this clone: The junction and the germline gene differ at one end; a read error may be behind it. The gene calls are TRBV2 and TRBJ2-5, with unresolved D. CDR1 is SNHLY and CDR2 is FYNNEI in the germline V gene. The CDR3 length is 14 residues. This CDR3 reads CASNAFRDQETQYF. The DNA of the CDR3 is TGTGCGAGCAACGCTTTCCGAGACCAAGAGACCCAGTACTTC.

The V gene is TRBV5-5, the J gene TRBJ2-3; the match to TRBD1 covers 7 bases. CDR3 length equals 15 residues. V was pared by 2 bases and J by 1 base, with 4 bases of the junction left unmatched. Germline CDR1 and CDR2: SGHKS and YYEKEE (reference sequence). DNA of the CDR3: TGTGCCAGCAGCTTATACAGGGGCGGCACAGATACGCAGTATTTT. It specifies CASSLYRGGTDTQYF.

CDR3 sequence reads: CASSEPQGFGNGYTF. In DNA form, the CDR3 reads TGTGCCAGCAGTGAGCCTCAGGGTTTCGGCAATGGCTACACCTTC. The rearrangement uses TRBV2 and TRBJ1-2; possibly TRBD1 for D (5 bases). The CDR3 has 15 amino acids. Trimming left V 3 bases short and J 6 bases short, with 17 bases between. Germline V gene sequence: CDR1 SNHLY, CDR2 FYNNEI.

The rearrangement joins TRBV11-2 to TRBJ2-7, with D perhaps TRBD2 (6 bases). The length of the CDR3 is 17 residues. The V end was cut by 2 bases, the J end by 0 bases, with 17 bases between. Germline V gives CDR1 SGHAT, CDR2 FQNNGV. As DNA, the CDR3 is TGTGCCAGCAGCTTATCCCGCCTTAGCGGAAGCTCCTACGAGCAGTACTTC. It translates to CASSLSRLSGSSYEQYF.

V usage is TRBV2 and J usage is TRBJ1-3; D is possibly TRBD1 (5 bases). This CDR3 has 17 residues. Germline V lookup: CDR1 SNHLY, CDR2 FYNNEI. With 2 bases removed from V and 0 bases from J, the gap between germline ends came to 14 bases. The CDR3 region has the DNA TGTGCCAGCAGTGAAACCCGGACACAGAGCTCTGGAAACACCATATATTTT. Translated: CASSETRTQSSGNTIYF.

The rearrangement links TRBV27 to TRBJ2-2; D may be TRBD2 (6 bases). From germline, CDR1 is MNHEY and CDR2 SMNVEV (reference sequence). The CDR3 covers 15 residues. Trimming took off 3 bases at V and 1 base at J, with 9 bases between the two ends. The CDR3 DNA reads TGTGCCAGCAGTTTGATTAGCGGGAACACCGGGGAGCTGTTTTTT. Translation gives CASSLISGNTGELFF.

The chain couples TRBV11-3 to TRBJ2-2, with D possibly being TRBD1 (5 bases). V lost 3 bases, J lost 3 bases, and 11 bases lay in between. CDR3 size: 15 residues. The germline V gene encodes CDR1 SGHNT and CDR2 YENEEA. The CDR3 bases are TGTGCCAGCAGCTTGGTAAAGGGGTACACCGGGGAGCTGTTTTTT. Its translation is CASSLVKGYTGELFF. Using reference TRBV11-3 and TRBJ2-2 for the parts outside the CDR3, the full variable domain is EAGVVQSPRYKIIEKKQPVAFWCNPISGHNTLYWYLQNLGQGPELLIRYENEEAVDDSQLPKDRFSAERLKGVDSTLKIQPAELGDSAVYLCASSLVKGYTGELFFGEGSRLTVL.

The V gene is TRBV7-2, the J gene TRBJ1-6, with 8 bases fitting TRBD1. CDR3 length equals 16 residues. Germline V lookup: CDR1 SGHTA, CDR2 FQGNSA. With V trimmed by 1 base and J by 7 bases, 6 bases remained unmatched. CDR3 nucleotides: TGTGCCAGCAGCTTAGACAGGGGGTCGATCAATTCACCCCTCCACTTT. It encodes CASSLDRGSINSPLHF.

The rearrangement links TRBV14 to TRBJ1-4; TRBD1 might be the D (5 bases). CDR1 and CDR2 from the germline V gene are SGHDN and FVKESK. The CDR3 is made up of 15 amino acids. Trimming took off 4 bases at V and 3 bases at J, with 12 bases between the two ends. The CDR3 nucleotides read TGTGCCAGCAGCCCGCTCCGGGGGTCTAATGAAAAACTGTTTTTT. This translates into CASSPLRGSNEKLFF.

The rearrangement uses TRBV19 and TRBJ2-3, with TRBD1 matching 8 bases. The CDR3 is 15 amino acids. The germline V gene encodes CDR1 LNHDA and CDR2 SQIVND (reference sequence). The V segment lost 5 bases and the J segment 0 bases; nucleotides outside the gene matches: 4. The CDR3 loop is CASSSGQVSTDTQYF. The DNA of the CDR3 is TGTGCCAGTAGTTCGGGACAGGTGAGCACAGATACGCAGTATTTT.

The rearrangement uses TRBV19 and TRBJ2-7; TRBD1 aligns across 9 bases. This CDR3 region has 15 residues. Germline CDR1 LNHDA, CDR2 SQIVND (reference sequence). Trimming at V came to 4 bases and at J to 3 bases, leaving 7 bases not matched to a gene. Here the CDR3 reads CASSTQTGGGYEQYF. CDR3 sequence (DNA): TGTGCCAGTAGTACACAGACAGGGGGTGGCTACGAGCAGTACTTC.

The chain carries TRBV7-9 and TRBJ1-2; 8 nucleotides agree with TRBD1. From germline, CDR1 is SEHNR and CDR2 FQNEAQ (reference sequence). J was trimmed by 5 bases and V by 4 bases; bases with no gene match: 6. The CDR3 extends over 14 amino acids. This chain's CDR3 is CASSSAGGGYGYTF. As DNA, the CDR3 is TGTGCCAGCAGCTCCGCAGGGGGCGGGTATGGCTACACCTTC.